This is a list of T cell receptor beta chains from one sample in a study of cytomegalovirus exposure and HLA in healthy donors. This table comes from immunoSEQ multiplex PCR, and its TCRdb copy is limited to in-frame clones, with some not included. This sample carries 250,000 or so clones, nearly 95% of them seen once, and the ten largest clones take about 1.7%. The specimen sequenced was PBMCs. The receptors stem from a girl under 10 years old in good health and CMV-seronegative. The CDR3 runs from the conserved cysteine through the conserved F or W. The order of the fields is D gene, V gene, clone size, J gene, CDR3 protein, CDR3 DNA. A D gene is named only where the DNA matches it firmly. Some rows mark clone size as missing; the rest say once, few, many or name a class of expanded clone.

d_call: TRBD2; v_call: TRBV10-3; clone_size: -; j_call: TRBJ2-5; cdr3_aa: CAIGQAGGRETQYF; cdr3_nt: TGTGCCATCGGTCAAGCGGGAGGAAGAGAGACCCAGTACTTC
d_call: TRBD1; v_call: TRBV27; clone_size: -; j_call: TRBJ2-7; cdr3_aa: CASSPVQGEDEQYF; cdr3_nt: TGTGCCAGCAGTCCCGTACAGGGGGAGGACGAGCAGTACTTC
d_call: -; v_call: TRBV7-2; clone_size: -; j_call: TRBJ1-1; cdr3_aa: CASSLVRGDQNTEAFF; cdr3_nt: TGTGCCAGCAGCTTAGTCAGAGGCGACCAGAACACTGAAGCTTTCTTT
d_call: TRBD1; v_call: TRBV5-1; clone_size: -; j_call: TRBJ1-1; cdr3_aa: CASSLTLQGANTEAFF; cdr3_nt: TGCGCCAGCAGCTTGACCTTACAGGGGGCGAACACTGAAGCTTTCTTT
d_call: -; v_call: TRBV20-1; clone_size: -; j_call: TRBJ2-1; cdr3_aa: CSGLRDNEQFF; cdr3_nt: TGCAGTGGTCTGCGGGACAATGAGCAGTTCTTC
d_call: -; v_call: TRBV7-8; clone_size: -; j_call: TRBJ2-1; cdr3_aa: CASSPSGEQFF; cdr3_nt: TGTGCCAGCAGCCCCTCGGGTGAGCAGTTCTTC
d_call: -; v_call: TRBV15; clone_size: -; j_call: TRBJ1-2; cdr3_aa: CATSRDGGYGYTF; cdr3_nt: TGTGCCACCAGCAGAGACGGGGGCTATGGCTACACCTTC
d_call: TRBD1; v_call: TRBV30; clone_size: -; j_call: TRBJ1-1; cdr3_aa: CAWSYRGVNTEAFF; cdr3_nt: TGTGCCTGGAGCTACAGGGGTGTGAACACTGAAGCTTTCTTT
d_call: -; v_call: TRBV5-1; clone_size: once; j_call: TRBJ2-1; cdr3_aa: CASSGAGWEQFF; cdr3_nt: TGCGCCAGCAGCGGGGCCGGATGGGAGCAGTTCTTC
d_call: TRBD1; v_call: TRBV28; clone_size: -; j_call: TRBJ1-5; cdr3_aa: CASSLGVQGVQPQHF; cdr3_nt: TGTGCCAGCAGTTTAGGGGTACAGGGGGTTCAGCCCCAGCATTTT
d_call: TRBD2; v_call: TRBV7-9; clone_size: -; j_call: TRBJ2-1; cdr3_aa: CASSWSGVSYNEQFF; cdr3_nt: TGTGCCAGCAGCTGGAGCGGGGTCTCCTACAATGAGCAGTTCTTC
d_call: TRBD2; v_call: TRBV7-2; clone_size: -; j_call: TRBJ2-2; cdr3_aa: CASSIPGTSGGAVTGELFF; cdr3_nt: TGTGCCAGCAGCATACCTGGGACTAGCGGGGGGGCGGTCACCGGGGAGCTGTTTTTT
d_call: TRBD1; v_call: TRBV5-4; clone_size: -; j_call: TRBJ1-1; cdr3_aa: CASSLIAGGGTEAFF; cdr3_nt: TGTGCCAGCAGCTTGATTGCAGGGGGCGGCACTGAAGCTTTCTTT
d_call: TRBD2; v_call: TRBV7-7; clone_size: -; j_call: TRBJ2-2; cdr3_aa: CASSPVLAGGTGELFF; cdr3_nt: TGTGCCAGCAGCCCGGTATTAGCGGGAGGTACCGGGGAGCTGTTTTTT
d_call: TRBD1; v_call: TRBV19; clone_size: -; j_call: TRBJ1-1; cdr3_aa: CASSILPGQMNTEAFF; cdr3_nt: TGTGCCAGTAGTATTCTTCCGGGACAGATGAACACTGAAGCTTTCTTT
d_call: TRBD1; v_call: TRBV10-3; clone_size: -; j_call: TRBJ1-2; cdr3_aa: CAISGGTAEASNYGYTF; cdr3_nt: TGTGCCATCAGTGGGGGGACAGCCGAAGCTTCTAACTATGGCTACACCTTC
d_call: -; v_call: TRBV6-6; clone_size: -; j_call: TRBJ2-5; cdr3_aa: CASSYGTQETQYF; cdr3_nt: TGTGCCAGCAGTTACGGGACACAAGAGACCCAGTACTTC
d_call: -; v_call: TRBV29-1; clone_size: -; j_call: TRBJ1-1; cdr3_aa: CSVLPGMNTEAFF; cdr3_nt: TGCAGCGTTCTTCCAGGGATGAACACTGAAGCTTTCTTT
d_call: TRBD1; v_call: TRBV29-1; clone_size: -; j_call: TRBJ2-1; cdr3_aa: CSADREYNEQFF; cdr3_nt: TGCAGCGCCGACAGGGAATACAATGAGCAGTTCTTC
d_call: -; v_call: TRBV7-2; clone_size: -; j_call: TRBJ2-2; cdr3_aa: CASSWGPQDTGELFF; cdr3_nt: TGTGCCAGCAGCTGGGGCCCCCAGGACACCGGGGAGCTGTTTTTT
d_call: TRBD1; v_call: TRBV28; clone_size: -; j_call: TRBJ1-5; cdr3_aa: CASSTQGAAQPQHF; cdr3_nt: TGTGCCAGCAGCACGCAGGGGGCAGCTCAGCCCCAGCATTTT
d_call: TRBD2; v_call: TRBV5-1; clone_size: -; j_call: TRBJ2-1; cdr3_aa: CASSPGTSYEQFF; cdr3_nt: TGCGCCAGCAGCCCTGGGACTAGCTATGAGCAGTTCTTC
d_call: -; v_call: TRBV5-1; clone_size: -; j_call: TRBJ1-1; cdr3_aa: CASSQMDGHMNTEAFF; cdr3_nt: TGCGCCAGCAGCCAGATGGACGGACACATGAACACTGAAGCTTTCTTT
d_call: -; v_call: TRBV9; clone_size: -; j_call: TRBJ1-6; cdr3_aa: CASSVEGENSPLHF; cdr3_nt: TGTGCCAGCAGCGTAGAGGGGGAGAATTCACCCCTCCACTTT
d_call: TRBD2; v_call: TRBV7-6; clone_size: -; j_call: TRBJ2-7; cdr3_aa: CASSTQRGGHGEQYF; cdr3_nt: TGTGCCAGCAGCACCCAGCGGGGGGGCCATGGCGAGCAGTACTTC
d_call: -; v_call: TRBV4-2; clone_size: once; j_call: TRBJ2-4; cdr3_aa: CASSQGGGNIQYF; cdr3_nt: TGTGCCAGCAGCCAAGGTGGCGGGAACATTCAGTACTTC
d_call: TRBD2; v_call: TRBV6-6; clone_size: -; j_call: TRBJ2-3; cdr3_aa: CASSYFSGDTQYF; cdr3_nt: TGTGCCAGCAGTTACTTTAGCGGGGATACGCAGTATTTT
d_call: TRBD1; v_call: TRBV7-6; clone_size: -; j_call: TRBJ1-3; cdr3_aa: CASSLVGQGAPGNTIYF; cdr3_nt: TGTGCCAGCAGCTTAGTGGGACAGGGGGCGCCTGGAAACACCATATATTTT
d_call: -; v_call: TRBV15; clone_size: -; j_call: TRBJ2-1; cdr3_aa: CATSSGGTQSSYNEQFF; cdr3_nt: TGTGCCACCAGCAGTGGGGGGACGCAGAGCTCCTACAATGAGCAGTTCTTC
d_call: -; v_call: TRBV15; clone_size: once; j_call: TRBJ1-2; cdr3_aa: CATSRDVAGSYGYTF; cdr3_nt: TGTGCCACCAGCAGAGATGTGGCAGGTAGCTATGGCTACACCTTC
d_call: -; v_call: TRBV25-1; clone_size: -; j_call: TRBJ2-5; cdr3_aa: CASSESPTGLIQETQYF; cdr3_nt: TGTGCCAGCAGTGAATCCCCCACAGGGCTCATCCAAGAGACCCAGTACTTC
d_call: TRBD1; v_call: TRBV5-6; clone_size: few; j_call: TRBJ1-2; cdr3_aa: CASSPYHRGQLHGYTF; cdr3_nt: TGTGCCAGCAGCCCCTACCACAGGGGGCAGTTGCATGGCTACACCTTC
d_call: TRBD1; v_call: TRBV7-8; clone_size: -; j_call: TRBJ1-2; cdr3_aa: CASSSRRTGFYGYTF; cdr3_nt: TGTGCCAGCAGCTCCCGACGGACAGGGTTCTATGGCTACACCTTC
d_call: -; v_call: TRBV27; clone_size: once; j_call: TRBJ2-7; cdr3_aa: CASSLAGGFSIAEQYF; cdr3_nt: TGTGCCAGCAGTTTAGCGGGCGGCTTCTCCATCGCCGAGCAGTACTTC
d_call: -; v_call: TRBV7-9; clone_size: -; j_call: TRBJ2-5; cdr3_aa: CASSLAAPFWETQYF; cdr3_nt: TGTGCCAGCAGCTTAGCGGCTCCTTTCTGGGAGACCCAGTACTTC
d_call: -; v_call: TRBV19; clone_size: -; j_call: TRBJ2-7; cdr3_aa: CASSEEVAYEQYF; cdr3_nt: TGTGCCAGTAGTGAGGAGGTTGCCTACGAGCAGTACTTC
d_call: TRBD1; v_call: TRBV5-1; clone_size: -; j_call: TRBJ1-2; cdr3_aa: CASSTGQHYGYTF; cdr3_nt: TGCGCCAGCAGCACGGGACAGCACTATGGCTACACCTTC
d_call: -; v_call: TRBV6-4; clone_size: -; j_call: TRBJ1-5; cdr3_aa: CASRRQIYSNQPQHF; cdr3_nt: TGTGCCAGCAGAAGACAGATTTATAGCAATCAGCCCCAGCATTTT
d_call: TRBD1; v_call: TRBV5-6; clone_size: -; j_call: TRBJ2-5; cdr3_aa: CASSPRDRPQETQYF; cdr3_nt: TGTGCCAGCAGCCCCCGGGACAGACCTCAAGAGACCCAGTACTTC
d_call: -; v_call: TRBV9; clone_size: -; j_call: TRBJ2-5; cdr3_aa: CASSGGVHQETQYF; cdr3_nt: TGTGCCAGCAGCGGGGGGGTCCACCAAGAGACCCAGTACTTC
d_call: -; v_call: TRBV30; clone_size: -; j_call: TRBJ1-5; cdr3_aa: CAWSVRTASNQPQHF; cdr3_nt: TGTGCCTGGAGTGTACGCACAGCCAGCAATCAGCCCCAGCATTTT
d_call: TRBD2; v_call: TRBV19; clone_size: once; j_call: TRBJ2-3; cdr3_aa: CASRSGLAGGLRDTQYF; cdr3_nt: TGTGCCAGTAGATCGGGACTAGCGGGGGGGCTTCGGGATACGCAGTATTTT
d_call: TRBD1; v_call: TRBV5-4; clone_size: -; j_call: TRBJ2-2; cdr3_aa: CASSWAQGVTGELFF; cdr3_nt: TGTGCCAGCAGCTGGGCCCAGGGGGTCACCGGGGAGCTGTTTTTT
d_call: -; v_call: TRBV28; clone_size: -; j_call: TRBJ1-6; cdr3_aa: CASSLPRAYNSPLHF; cdr3_nt: TGTGCCAGCAGTTTACCGAGAGCATATAATTCACCCCTCCACTTT
d_call: -; v_call: TRBV5-1; clone_size: -; j_call: TRBJ2-7; cdr3_aa: CASSPNSMGGREQYF; cdr3_nt: TGCGCCAGCAGCCCAAACAGCATGGGAGGACGCGAGCAGTACTTC
d_call: -; v_call: TRBV9; clone_size: -; j_call: TRBJ1-4; cdr3_aa: CASSVEAGFKGKLFF; cdr3_nt: TGTGCCAGCAGCGTAGAGGCGGGGTTCAAGGGAAAACTGTTTTTT
d_call: TRBD1; v_call: TRBV7-9; clone_size: -; j_call: TRBJ1-5; cdr3_aa: CASSEGTGTQHF; cdr3_nt: TGTGCCAGCAGCGAAGGGACAGGGACCCAGCATTTT